This T cell receptor (beta chain) was observed in a study of cytomegalovirus exposure and HLA in healthy donors. Study-wide background: Membership in the Caucasian-associated ancestry cluster was found for around 81% of roughly 400 genotyped donors.

Researchers ran the PCR with 60 Vbeta and 13 Jbeta primers. Sequenced by immunoSEQ multiplex PCR; TCRdb stores in-frame clones only, minus some. The data hold around 110,000 clones, with more than 75% observed a single time. On this clone itself: As yet, its antigen is unknown.

Trimming took 1 base from V and 0 from J; bases not matched to a gene: 0. The CDR3 covers 16 residues. The V gene's germline CDR1 is LNHDA and CDR2 SQIVND (reference sequence). Study observations and caveats: Across donors, presence/absence analyses took sequencing depth to be roughly uniform. Within a later analysis, the majority of CMV-associated TCR beta chains appeared HLA-restricted.

This chain connects TRBV19 to TRBJ2-4, with 10 bases matching TRBD2. The receptor's source is a man aged 25 to 40 in good health and CMV-seropositive. The source material was PBMCs. CDR3 loop: CASSIGLAGAKNIQYF. The CDR3 DNA follows: TGTGCCAGTAGTATAGGACTAGCGGGAGCCAAAAACATTCAGTACTTC.